This TCR beta chain was found in a study of blood T cell repertoires in COVID-19 (dated by TCRdb to 2018 to 2020). Context from the whole study: Samples from collaborators originated in the United States, Italy and Spain and spanned both the acute and convalescent phases of COVID-19. Samples were obtained from the ongoing ImmuneRACE study (first 160 participants) and from 1,254 subjects provided by 6 global collaborators. The dataset comprised deeply sampled blood TCRbeta repertoires from subjects exposed to, actively infected with, or recovered from COVID-19. The material from the prospective study consisted of cDNA or gDNA derived from T cells, B-cell-depleted T cells, or PBMCs. HLA class I and class II types, where available, came from metadata supplied by the sample provider rather than from assay-based typing. The repertoires were released in a freely available public database intended as a resource for research on the immune response to SARS-CoV-2. A de-identified subject ID, COVID-19 status, age in years and sex were almost always included in the sample metadata.

Details on this clone: The target of this receptor is not known. No much larger clone exists at a distance of one base, and base qualities are not known.

A second Seattle source provided samples from volunteer blood donors who had recovered from COVID-19. Each collaborating institution followed its own protocols to collect whole blood in K2EDTA tubes. For TCRbeta analysis, collaborator samples were shipped as frozen whole blood, as isolated PBMCs, or as DNA extracted from either sample type. The immunoSEQ Assay, a bias-controlled multiplex PCR, was used to amplify TCRbeta CDR3 regions from genomic DNA. In the original analysis: The number of nucleated cells in each sample was estimated from the amplification of reference gene primers within the assay. Sequence reads were collapsed and filtered to measure the absolute abundance of every unique TCRbeta CDR3 rearrangement. Productive Simpson clonality was computed per sample as the square root of Simpson's diversity index over productive rearrangements. TCRdb holds this immuneACCESS table with in-frame rearrangements only. Some clones are missing; in checked studies, unresolved V genes explain under half, and the rest has no known cause. V and J calls and clone size are those listed in that table; D and trimming were worked out from the DNA. Counted in this sample were approximately 280,000 clones; roughly 86% of them appeared once. The top ten constitute roughly 2.1% of the sample.

The junction carries 8 bases between V and J, which are trimmed by 3 bases and 5 bases respectively. Via the germline V gene, CDR1 is SGHDT and CDR2 YYEEEE. Counted from cysteine to phenylalanine, this CDR3 has 13 amino acids. The only DNA kept is the CDR3, 39 bases in frame from the first base. What the study reported, not specific to this receptor: The amount of clinical and demographic metadata varied by source and participant and was provided uncurated.

The chain was built from TRBV5-6 and TRBJ2-2; the D region possibly corresponds to TRBD2 (6 bases align). The TCR was taken from a woman aged 25-40 years who had recovered from COVID-19. Sequenced sample: peripheral blood. This receptor has the CDR3 CASSWRGTGELFF. The DNA reads as follows: TGTGCCAGCAGCTGGAGGGGTACCGGGGAGCTGTTTTTT.